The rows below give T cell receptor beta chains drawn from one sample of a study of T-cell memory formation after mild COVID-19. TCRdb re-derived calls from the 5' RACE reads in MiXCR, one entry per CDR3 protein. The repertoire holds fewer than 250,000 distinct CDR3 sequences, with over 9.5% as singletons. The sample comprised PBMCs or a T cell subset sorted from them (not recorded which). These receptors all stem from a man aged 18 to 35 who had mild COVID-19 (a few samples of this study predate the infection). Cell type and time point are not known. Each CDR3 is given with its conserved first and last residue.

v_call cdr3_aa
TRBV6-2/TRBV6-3 CASSGPKSDSPLHF
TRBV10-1 CASSDNWGADTQYF
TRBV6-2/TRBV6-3 CASKGASDTQYF
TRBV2 CASTRTEAGDLYTF
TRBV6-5 CASSPFRGTGANYGYTF
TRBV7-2 CATRGGASSTDTQYF
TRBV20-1 CSARNGGSGAGYGYTF
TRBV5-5 CASSSRGGGSYEQYF
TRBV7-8 CASSPTSYNSPLHF
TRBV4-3 CASSQVRDRAYEQYF
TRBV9 CASREGQGTSEAFF
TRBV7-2 CASSLYSMNTEAFF
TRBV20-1 CSAIRGRDGYTF
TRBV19 CASSPRVGTAKF
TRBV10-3 CAISEGQLAVTGELFF
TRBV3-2 CAKPHRAGLKETQYF
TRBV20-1 CSARLYSNQPQHF
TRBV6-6 CAGGRPNTGELFF
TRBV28 CASSFLGPQGDTQYF
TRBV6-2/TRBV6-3 CASSTRGGIGNQPQHF
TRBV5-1 CASSLVRVQGNEQFF
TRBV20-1 CSARWAGLYGYTF
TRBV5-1 CASSALAQGDKNIQYF
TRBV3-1 CASSQDRRIDPYYGYTF
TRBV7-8 CASRPRGSGNTIYF
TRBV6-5 CASRTTGNTGELFF
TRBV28 CASRGDRGNQPQHF
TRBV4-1 CASSQDRGRAGISPLHF
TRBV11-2 CASSFQGGDEQYF
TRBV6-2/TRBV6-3 CATLHTVNTEAFF
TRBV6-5 CASSYGRHDTEAFF
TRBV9 CASSVRGTDTQYF